This TCR beta chain was profiled in a study of T-cell memory formation after mild COVID-19. Background on the study: The TCR clusters were mostly specific to one donor.

The sample holds a few counts of this clonotype. Its specificity is not known. TCRdb called the 5' RACE reads again in MiXCR, with one record for every CDR3 protein. In the table there are about 290,000 distinct CDR3 sequences, about 15% of which are singletons. Unmatched junction bases numbered 11, after V lost 6 bases and J lost 5 bases. The CDR3 consists of 15 residues. Germline V gene lookup returns CDR1 MDHEN and CDR2 SYDVKM. Study results and caveats: The CD4+ clones that contracted clustered mainly within CM and EM, and the CD8+ clones concentrated in EMRA. Second-wave clones peaking on day 37 lacked confirmed SARS-CoV-2 specificity.

The sequence came from a man between 18 and 35 years old who had mild COVID-19 (a few samples of this study predate the infection). Cell type and time point are not known. The V gene is TRBV28, the J gene TRBJ2-7; TRBD1 matches at 9 bases. Sequencing used PBMCs or a T cell subset sorted from them (not recorded which). In nucleotides, the CDR3 is TGTGCCAGCAGCTTCCGGGACAGGGATCAACACGAGCAGTACTTC. Translating gives CASSFRDRDQHEQYF.